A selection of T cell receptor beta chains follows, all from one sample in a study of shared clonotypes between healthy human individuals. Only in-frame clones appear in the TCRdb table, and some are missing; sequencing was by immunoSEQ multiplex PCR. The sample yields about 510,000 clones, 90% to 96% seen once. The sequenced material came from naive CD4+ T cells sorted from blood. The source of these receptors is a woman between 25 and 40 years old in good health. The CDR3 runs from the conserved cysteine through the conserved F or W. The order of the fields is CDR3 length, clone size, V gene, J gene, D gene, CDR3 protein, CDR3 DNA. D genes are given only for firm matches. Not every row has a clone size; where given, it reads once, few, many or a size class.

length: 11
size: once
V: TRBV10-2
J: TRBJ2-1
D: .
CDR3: CASSFYNEQFF
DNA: TGCGCCAGCAGTTTCTACAATGAGCAGTTCTTC

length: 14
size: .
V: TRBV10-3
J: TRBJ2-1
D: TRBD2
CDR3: CAISELAGNNEQFF
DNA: TGTGCCATCAGTGAGTTAGCGGGGAACAATGAGCAGTTCTTC

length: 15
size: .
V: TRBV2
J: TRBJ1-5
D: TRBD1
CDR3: CASSSGTDPPRPQHF
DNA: TGTGCCAGCAGTTCAGGGACAGATCCACCCAGGCCCCAGCATTTT

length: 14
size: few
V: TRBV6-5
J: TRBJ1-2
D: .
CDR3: CASSSDGTDYGYTF
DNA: TGTGCCAGCAGTTCCGACGGCACGGACTATGGCTACACCTTC

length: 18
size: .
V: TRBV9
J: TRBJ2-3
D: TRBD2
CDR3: CASSVKTGTSGSTDTQYF
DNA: TGTGCCAGCAGCGTTAAGACCGGGACTAGCGGGAGCACAGATACGCAGTATTTT

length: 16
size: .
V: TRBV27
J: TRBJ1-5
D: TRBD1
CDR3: CASSSNRDRVRQPQHF
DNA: TGTGCCAGCAGTTCAAACCGGGACAGGGTACGCCAGCCCCAGCATTTT

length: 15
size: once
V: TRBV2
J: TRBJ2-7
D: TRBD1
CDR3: CASSARRTGNYEQYF
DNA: TGTGCCAGCAGCGCTAGAAGGACAGGGAACTACGAGCAGTACTTC

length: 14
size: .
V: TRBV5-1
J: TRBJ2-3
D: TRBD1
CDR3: CASSWGQTTDTQYF
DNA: TGCGCCAGCAGCTGGGGACAGACCACAGATACGCAGTATTTT

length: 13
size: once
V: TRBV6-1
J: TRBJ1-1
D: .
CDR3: CASSVGMGTEAFF
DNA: TGTGCCAGCAGTGTGGGTATGGGCACTGAAGCTTTCTTT

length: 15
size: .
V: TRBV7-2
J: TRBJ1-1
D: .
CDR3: CASSYRTGPGAEAFF
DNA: TGTGCCAGCAGCTACCGAACGGGCCCGGGGGCTGAAGCTTTCTTT

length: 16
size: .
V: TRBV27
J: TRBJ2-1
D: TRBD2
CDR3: CASSMQREAFYNEQFF
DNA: TGTGCCAGCAGTATGCAGCGGGAGGCCTTCTACAATGAGCAGTTCTTC

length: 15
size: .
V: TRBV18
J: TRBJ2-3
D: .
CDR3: CASSPPGPSTDTQYF
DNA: TGTGCCAGCTCACCCCCCGGGCCCAGCACAGATACGCAGTATTTT

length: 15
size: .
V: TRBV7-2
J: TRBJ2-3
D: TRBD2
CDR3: CASSPSGDSTDTQYF
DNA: TGTGCCAGCAGCCCTAGCGGGGATAGCACAGATACGCAGTATTTT

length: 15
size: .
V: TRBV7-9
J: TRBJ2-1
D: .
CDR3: CASTYMEWGYNEQFF
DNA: TGTGCCTCTACTTACATGGAGTGGGGCTACAATGAGCAGTTCTTC

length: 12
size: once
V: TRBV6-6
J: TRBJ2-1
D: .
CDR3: CASSYGGNEQFF
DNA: TGTGCCAGCAGTTATGGAGGGAATGAGCAGTTCTTC

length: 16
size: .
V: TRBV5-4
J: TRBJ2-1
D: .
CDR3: CASSPGLPSSYNEQFF
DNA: TGTGCCAGCAGCCCGGGACTTCCGAGCTCCTACAATGAGCAGTTCTTC

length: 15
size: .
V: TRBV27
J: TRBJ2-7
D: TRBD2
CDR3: CASRGEGSGTYEQYF
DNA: TGTGCCAGCAGAGGGGAGGGCTCGGGGACCTACGAGCAGTACTTC

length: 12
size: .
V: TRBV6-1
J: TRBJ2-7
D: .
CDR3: CASSEARYEQYF
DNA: TGTGCCAGCAGTGAAGCCAGGTACGAGCAGTACTTC

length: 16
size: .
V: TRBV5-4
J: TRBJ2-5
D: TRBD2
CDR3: CASSLSGRGAQETQYF
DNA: TGTGCCAGCAGCTTGAGTGGGCGGGGGGCTCAAGAGACCCAGTACTTC

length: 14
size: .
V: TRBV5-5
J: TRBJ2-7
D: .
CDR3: CASSVPGSSYEQYF
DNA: TGTGCCAGCAGCGTACCGGGGTCCTCCTACGAGCAGTACTTC

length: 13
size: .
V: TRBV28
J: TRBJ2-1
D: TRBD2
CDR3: CASTGLAAEKQFF
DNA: TGTGCCAGCACCGGACTAGCGGCGGAGAAGCAGTTCTTC

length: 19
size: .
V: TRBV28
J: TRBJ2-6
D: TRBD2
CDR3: CASSFSSVTSGIGANVLTF
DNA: TGTGCCAGCAGTTTCTCGAGCGTAACTAGCGGGATCGGGGCCAACGTCCTGACTTTC

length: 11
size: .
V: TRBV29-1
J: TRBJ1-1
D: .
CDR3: CSVYWNTEAFF
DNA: TGCAGCGTTTACTGGAACACTGAAGCTTTCTTT

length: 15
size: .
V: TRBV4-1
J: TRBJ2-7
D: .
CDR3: CASSQDPEQRYEQYF
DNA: TGCGCCAGCAGCCAAGATCCGGAACAGCGCTACGAGCAGTACTTC

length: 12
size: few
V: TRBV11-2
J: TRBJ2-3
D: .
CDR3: CASSSRRYTQYF
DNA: TGTGCCAGCAGCTCGAGACGCTATACGCAGTATTTT

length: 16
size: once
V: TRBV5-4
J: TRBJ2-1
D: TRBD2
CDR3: CASSQASGRAYNEQFF
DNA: TGTGCCAGCAGCCAAGCTAGCGGGAGGGCCTACAATGAGCAGTTCTTC

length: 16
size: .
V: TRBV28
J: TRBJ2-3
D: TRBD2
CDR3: CASSFQSSGITDTQYF
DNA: TGTGCCAGCAGTTTTCAGTCTAGCGGTATCACAGATACGCAGTATTTT

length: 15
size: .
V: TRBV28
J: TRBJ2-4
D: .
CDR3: CASSSAETAKNIQYF
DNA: TGTGCCAGCAGTTCCGCGGAGACAGCCAAAAACATTCAGTACTTC

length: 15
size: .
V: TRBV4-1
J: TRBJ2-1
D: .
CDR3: CASSQGQGPKLEQFF
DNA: TGCGCCAGCAGCCAAGGGCAGGGCCCTAAGCTTGAGCAGTTCTTC

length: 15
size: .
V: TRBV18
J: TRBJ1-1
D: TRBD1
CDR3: CASSPPGTGGTEAFF
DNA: TGTGCCAGCTCACCACCTGGGACAGGGGGGACTGAAGCTTTCTTT